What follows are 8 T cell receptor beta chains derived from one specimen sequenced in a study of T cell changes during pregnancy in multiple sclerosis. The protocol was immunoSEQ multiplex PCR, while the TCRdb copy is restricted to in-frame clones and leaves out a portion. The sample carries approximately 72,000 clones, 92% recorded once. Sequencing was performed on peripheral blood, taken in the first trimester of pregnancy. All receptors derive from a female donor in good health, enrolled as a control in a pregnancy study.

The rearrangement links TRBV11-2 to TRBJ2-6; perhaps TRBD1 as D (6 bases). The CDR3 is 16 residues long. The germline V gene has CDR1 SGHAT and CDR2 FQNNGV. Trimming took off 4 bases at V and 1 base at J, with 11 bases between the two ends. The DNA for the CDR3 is TGTGCCAGCAGCTGGGAAAGGGGGTCTGGGGCCAACGTCCTGACTTTC. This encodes CASSWERGSGANVLTF.

The CDR3 nucleotides are TGTGCCAGCAGCTTGGCGGCAGGGGGAACGGATAAAGAGACCCAGTACTTC. Amino acids: CASSLAAGGTDKETQYF. The J gene is TRBJ2-5, the V gene TRBV5-6, with TRBD1 identical over 7 bases. The CDR3 spans 17 residues. CDR1 SGHDT and CDR2 YYEEEE come from the germline V gene. V gave up 0 bases and J gave up 3 bases; unmatched junction bases: 11.

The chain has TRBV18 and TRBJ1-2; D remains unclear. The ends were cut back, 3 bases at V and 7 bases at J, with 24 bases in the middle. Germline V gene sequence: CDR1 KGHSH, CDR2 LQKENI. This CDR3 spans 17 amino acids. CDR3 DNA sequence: TGTGCCAGCTCACCGGCGATAAGGAGCGATAGTGCCACTGGCTACACCTTC. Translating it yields CASSPAIRSDSATGYTF.

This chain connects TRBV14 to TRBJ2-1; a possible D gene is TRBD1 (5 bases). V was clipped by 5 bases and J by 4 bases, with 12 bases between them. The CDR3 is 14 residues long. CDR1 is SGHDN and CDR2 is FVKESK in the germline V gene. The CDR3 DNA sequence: TGTGCCAGCAGCTTGGGGCCAGGGTACAATGAGCAGTTCTTC. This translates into CASSLGPGYNEQFF.

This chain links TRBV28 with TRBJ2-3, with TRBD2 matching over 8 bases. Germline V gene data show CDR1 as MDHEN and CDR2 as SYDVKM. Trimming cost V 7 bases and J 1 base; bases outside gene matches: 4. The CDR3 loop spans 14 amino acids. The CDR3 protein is CASIGRGGTDTQYF. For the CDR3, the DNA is TGTGCCAGCATTGGGCGGGGGGGCACAGATACGCAGTATTTT. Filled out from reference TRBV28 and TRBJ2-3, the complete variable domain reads DVKVTQSSRYLVKRTGEKVFLECVQDMDHENMFWYRQDPGLGLRLIYFSYDVKMKEKGDIPEGYSVSREKKERFSLILESASTNQTSMYLCASIGRGGTDTQYFGPGTRLTVL.

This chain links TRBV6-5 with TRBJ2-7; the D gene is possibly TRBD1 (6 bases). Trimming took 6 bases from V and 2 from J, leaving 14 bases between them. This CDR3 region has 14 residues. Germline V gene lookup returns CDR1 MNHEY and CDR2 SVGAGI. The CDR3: CASSPGTPTYEQYF. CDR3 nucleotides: TGTGCCAGCAGCCCCGGGACACCGACCTACGAGCAGTACTTC.

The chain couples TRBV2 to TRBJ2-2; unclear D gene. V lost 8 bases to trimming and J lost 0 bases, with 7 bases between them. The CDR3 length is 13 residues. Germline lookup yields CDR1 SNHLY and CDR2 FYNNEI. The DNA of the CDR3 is TGTGCCAGCTCTCCTACGAACACCGGGGAGCTGTTTTTT. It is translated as CASSPTNTGELFF.

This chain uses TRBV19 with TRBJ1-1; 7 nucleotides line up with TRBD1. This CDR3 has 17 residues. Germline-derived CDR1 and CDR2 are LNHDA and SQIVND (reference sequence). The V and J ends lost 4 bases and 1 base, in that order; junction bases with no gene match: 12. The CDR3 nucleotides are TGTGCCAGTAGTACCCGACAGGGCCGGATGGGGAACACTGAAGCTTTCTTT. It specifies CASSTRQGRMGNTEAFF. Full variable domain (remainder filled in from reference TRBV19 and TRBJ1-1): DGGITQSPKYLFRKEGQNVTLSCEQNLNHDAMYWYRQDPGQGLRLIYYSQIVNDFQKGDIAEGYSVSREKKESFPLTVTSAQKNPTAFYLCASSTRQGRMGNTEAFFGQGTRLTVV.